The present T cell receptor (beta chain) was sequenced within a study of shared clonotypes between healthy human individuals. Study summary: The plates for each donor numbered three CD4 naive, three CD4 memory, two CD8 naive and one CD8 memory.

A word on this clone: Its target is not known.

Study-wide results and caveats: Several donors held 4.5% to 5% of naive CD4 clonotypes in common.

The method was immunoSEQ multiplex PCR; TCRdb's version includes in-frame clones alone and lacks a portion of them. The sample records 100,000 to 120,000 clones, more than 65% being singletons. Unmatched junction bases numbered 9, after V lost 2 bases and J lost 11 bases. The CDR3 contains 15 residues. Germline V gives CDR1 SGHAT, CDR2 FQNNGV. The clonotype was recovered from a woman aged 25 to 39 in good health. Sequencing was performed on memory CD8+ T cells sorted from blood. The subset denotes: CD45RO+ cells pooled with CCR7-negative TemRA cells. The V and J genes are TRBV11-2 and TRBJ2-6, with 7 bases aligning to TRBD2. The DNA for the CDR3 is TGTGCCAGCAGCTTAACATCGGGGGGATTACACGTCCTGACTTTC. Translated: CASSLTSGGLHVLTF.